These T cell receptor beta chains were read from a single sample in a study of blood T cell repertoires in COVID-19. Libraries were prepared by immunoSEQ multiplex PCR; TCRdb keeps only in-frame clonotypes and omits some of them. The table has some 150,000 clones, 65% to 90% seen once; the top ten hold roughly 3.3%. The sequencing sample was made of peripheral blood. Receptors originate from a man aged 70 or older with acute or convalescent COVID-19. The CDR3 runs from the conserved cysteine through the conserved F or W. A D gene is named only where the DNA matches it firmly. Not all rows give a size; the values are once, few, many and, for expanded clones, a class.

CASSDLGTSGTQYF	TGTGCCAGCAGTGATCTGGGGACATCGGGGACCCAGTACTTC	NA	TRBV6-1	TRBJ2-5	NA
CASSYPLGQGEAFF	TGTGCCAGCAGTTATCCCCTTGGACAGGGTGAAGCTTTCTTT	TRBD1	TRBV28	TRBJ1-1	once
CASSLTGPGNSPLHF	TGTGCCAGCAGCCTGACAGGGCCGGGTAATTCACCCCTCCACTTT	TRBD1	TRBV14	TRBJ1-6	once
CASSLREDTQYF	TGTGCCAGCAGCTTGAGGGAAGATACGCAGTATTTT	NA	TRBV7-9	TRBJ2-3	NA
CASSLWTSGREQFF	TGTGCCAGCAGCCTCTGGACTAGCGGGCGTGAGCAGTTCTTC	TRBD2	TRBV13	TRBJ2-1	NA
CATSRDRWSGNTIYF	TGTGCCACCAGCAGAGACAGGTGGTCTGGAAACACCATATATTTT	NA	TRBV15	TRBJ1-3	NA
CASSFSFQTEAFF	TGTGCCAGCAGTTTCTCCTTTCAGACTGAAGCTTTCTTT	NA	TRBV6-2/TRBV6-3	TRBJ1-1	NA
CSASDAGGPDEQYF	TGCAGTGCTAGTGATGCGGGAGGGCCCGACGAGCAGTACTTC	TRBD2	TRBV20-1	TRBJ2-7	once
CASSSPSELNTDTQYF	TGTGCCAGCAGTTCGCCTAGCGAACTTAACACAGATACGCAGTATTTT	NA	TRBV6-2/TRBV6-3	TRBJ2-3	NA
CASSTYQGSYNEQFF	TGTGCCAGCTCAACGTATCAGGGGTCCTACAATGAGCAGTTCTTC	NA	TRBV18	TRBJ2-1	once
CASSGLTGTYEQYF	TGTGCCAGCAGTGGGCTCACGGGGACCTACGAGCAGTACTTC	NA	TRBV2	TRBJ2-7	NA
CASSTRRQGADTQYF	TGTGCCAGTAGTACTAGAAGACAGGGGGCTGATACGCAGTATTTT	TRBD1	TRBV19	TRBJ2-3	once
CASSPRGEIAGELFF	TGTGCCAGTAGTCCACGGGGGGAGATAGCCGGGGAGCTGTTTTTT	TRBD2	TRBV19	TRBJ2-2	NA
CASSLASGRVETQYF	TGTGCCAGCAGCTTGGCTAGCGGGAGAGTAGAGACCCAGTACTTC	TRBD2	TRBV7-2	TRBJ2-5	NA
CAWRKEMNTGELFF	TGTGCCTGGAGGAAGGAGATGAACACCGGGGAGCTGTTTTTT	NA	TRBV30	TRBJ2-2	NA
CASSLEDNPNQPQHF	TGTGCCAGCAGCTTAGAGGACAACCCTAATCAGCCCCAGCATTTT	NA	TRBV7-8	TRBJ1-5	NA
CASSEGAFGGTYNEQFF	TGTGCCAGCAGTGAAGGGGCATTCGGGGGTACCTACAATGAGCAGTTCTTC	NA	TRBV6-1	TRBJ2-1	NA
CASSRAALGASNEKLFF	TGTGCCAGTAGTCGGGCGGCCTTAGGGGCCTCTAATGAAAAACTGTTTTTT	NA	TRBV19	TRBJ1-4	NA
CASSLSRTSGGTQYF	TGTGCCAGCAGTTTATCCAGGACTAGCGGGGGAACCCAGTACTTC	TRBD2	TRBV27	TRBJ2-5	few
CASSLTRGRGTDTQYF	TGTGCCAGCAGTTTAACTAGAGGTCGTGGCACAGATACGCAGTATTTT	NA	TRBV28	TRBJ2-3	NA
CALGGGFRDEQFF	TGTGCACTGGGCGGGGGGTTCAGGGATGAGCAGTTCTTC	TRBD2	TRBV28	TRBJ2-1	NA
CSVEWGTWDNSYEQYF	TGCAGCGTTGAGTGGGGTACTTGGGACAACTCCTACGAGCAGTACTTC	NA	TRBV29-1	TRBJ2-7	NA
CASSLGTESDGYTF	TGCGCCAGCAGCTTGGGGACAGAGTCGGATGGCTACACCTTC	NA	TRBV5-1	TRBJ1-2	NA
CASSQRTGNTEAFF	TGTGCCAGCAGCCAACGGACAGGGAACACTGAAGCTTTCTTT	TRBD1	TRBV3-1/TRBV3-2	TRBJ1-1	NA
CASSRDSQPNYGYTF	TGTGCCAGCAGTCGGGACAGTCAACCTAACTATGGCTACACCTTC	TRBD1	TRBV6-5	TRBJ1-2	NA
CASSSGFDNQPQHF	TGTGCCAGTAGTTCAGGGTTTGACAATCAGCCCCAGCATTTT	NA	TRBV19	TRBJ1-5	few
CASSQVLSGSFEQYF	TGCGCCAGCAGCCAAGTACTTAGCGGGAGTTTTGAGCAGTACTTC	TRBD2	TRBV4-1	TRBJ2-7	NA
CASSVGTGTINEKLFF	TGTGCCAGCAGCGTAGGGACCGGGACAATTAATGAAAAACTGTTTTTT	NA	TRBV9	TRBJ1-4	NA
CASSPEDRESSPLHF	TGTGCCAGCAGCCCAGAAGACAGGGAGAGTTCACCCCTCCACTTT	TRBD1	TRBV7-8	TRBJ1-6	NA
CASSLRENTEAFF	TGTGCCAGTAGCTTACGAGAGAACACTGAAGCTTTCTTT	NA	TRBV19	TRBJ1-1	NA
CASSFSQYTEAFF	TGTGCCAGCAGTTTTTCCCAGTACACTGAAGCTTTCTTT	NA	TRBV6-2/TRBV6-3	TRBJ1-1	few
CASSLDRTWRENSPLHF	TGTGCCAGCAGCTTAGATCGAACGTGGAGAGAAAATTCACCCCTCCACTTT	NA	TRBV11-2	TRBJ1-6	NA
CASKYAENQPQHF	TGTGCCAGTAAATATGCGGAGAATCAGCCCCAGCATTTT	NA	TRBV19	TRBJ1-5	NA
CASSLDRVGYNEQFF	TGCGCCAGCAGCCTGGACAGGGTGGGATACAATGAGCAGTTCTTC	TRBD1	TRBV5-1	TRBJ2-1	NA
CASSLSTRRSEQFF	TGTGCCAGCAGTTTGTCTACCCGAAGGAGTGAGCAGTTCTTC	NA	TRBV6-5	TRBJ2-1	NA
CASSLSQGRPNQPQHF	TGTGCCAGCAGTCTTTCACAGGGGCGACCCAATCAGCCCCAGCATTTT	TRBD1	TRBV19	TRBJ1-5	NA
CAISESGGQNTEAFF	TGTGCCATCAGTGAGTCTGGCGGGCAGAACACTGAAGCTTTCTTT	NA	TRBV10-3	TRBJ1-1	NA
CASSQSGRAHPQYF	TGTGCCAGCAGCCAAAGCGGGAGGGCACATCCGCAGTATTTT	TRBD2	TRBV14	TRBJ2-3	NA
CASSFGGPSYNEQFF	TGTGCCAGCAGCTTCGGCGGGCCTTCCTACAATGAGCAGTTCTTC	NA	TRBV7-3	TRBJ2-1	NA
CASTGHLTNEKLFF	TGTGCCAGCACCGGACACTTAACTAATGAAAAACTGTTTTTT	NA	TRBV11-2	TRBJ1-4	NA
CASSEQGLHEQYF	TGTGCCAGCAGCGAACAGGGTCTCCACGAGCAGTACTTC	NA	TRBV9	TRBJ2-7	NA
CASSEDWEGYNEQFF	TGTGCCAGCAGTGAGGACTGGGAGGGCTACAATGAGCAGTTCTTC	TRBD2	TRBV6-4	TRBJ2-1	NA
CASSDSFRQGIYGYTF	TGTGCCAGCAGCGATTCATTCCGACAGGGAATCTATGGCTACACCTTC	TRBD1	TRBV5-4	TRBJ1-2	NA
CASSLRQGDNEQFF	TGTGCCAGCAGCCTCAGACAGGGGGACAATGAGCAGTTCTTC	TRBD1	TRBV14	TRBJ2-1	NA
CASSIQTSGGQQFF	TGTGCCAGTAGTATACAGACTAGCGGGGGGCAGCAGTTCTTC	TRBD2	TRBV19	TRBJ2-1	few